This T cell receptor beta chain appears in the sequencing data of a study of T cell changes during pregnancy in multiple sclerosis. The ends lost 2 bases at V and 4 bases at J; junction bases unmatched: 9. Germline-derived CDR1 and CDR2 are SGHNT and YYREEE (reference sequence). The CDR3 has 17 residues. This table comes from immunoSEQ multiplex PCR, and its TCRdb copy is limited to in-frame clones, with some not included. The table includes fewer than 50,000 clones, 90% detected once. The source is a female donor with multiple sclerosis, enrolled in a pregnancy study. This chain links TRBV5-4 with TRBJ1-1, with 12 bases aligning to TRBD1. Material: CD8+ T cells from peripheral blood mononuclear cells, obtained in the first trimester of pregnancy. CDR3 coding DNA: TGTGCCAGCAGCTTCCGGGACAGGGGGCGGTTGGGCACTGAAGCTTTCTTT. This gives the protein CASSFRDRGRLGTEAFF. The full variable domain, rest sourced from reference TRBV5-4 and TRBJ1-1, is ETGVTQSPTHLIKTRGQQVTLRCSSQSGHNTVSWYQQALGQGPQFIFQYYREEENGRGNFPPRFSGLQFPNYSSELNVNALELDDSALYLCASSFRDRGRLGTEAFFGQGTRLTVV.